This TCR beta chain was profiled in a study of regulatory T cells in long-lasting Graves disease. V shed 5 bases and J shed 1 base, with 22 bases lying between them. There are 18 residues in the CDR3. Germline V gene lookup returns CDR1 SGHAT and CDR2 FQNNGV. In its sample, this clonotype was seen many times. Its antigen is still unknown. Researchers made TCR beta libraries by using iRepertoire HTBI primers and running Arm-PCR on CDR3 regions. MiXCR, run by TCRdb on the multiplex PCR reads, gives a single entry per CDR3 protein. The sample holds about 620,000 distinct CDR3 sequences, roughly 16% seen once. Whole-study findings and limits: Compared with new cases, persistent Graves' patients showed reduced TCR diversity. Favored usage of TRBV28, TRBJ1-2 and TRBJ2-5 was recorded in persistent disease.

Time point noted: newly diagnosed GD, antithyroid drugs for less than 3 months. From PBMCs, RNA was extracted and then used to make the TCR library. A further study also used this sample, focusing on T cells in Graves' hyperthyroidism and ophthalmopathy. Turning to that study: HTBI primers were employed in a first-round RT-PCR of the TCR CDR3. Model predictions of ophthalmopathy came a median roughly 6.4 months before onset.

The chain couples TRBV11-2 to TRBJ2-3; tentatively, D is TRBD2 (6 bases). This sequence originates from a woman aged 30 to 39 with Graves disease. The sequences come from peripheral blood mononuclear cells (PBMCs), collected at new diagnosis, from a patient treated with antithyroid drugs. CDR3 in DNA: TGTGCCAGCAGCCCCATTGGAGGAGGGTACCACCGCACAGATACGCAGTATTTT. Residues: CASSPIGGGYHRTDTQYF.